Sequencing of this T cell receptor beta chain was carried out in a study of T cells in Graves' hyperthyroidism and ophthalmopathy. Trimming took off 3 bases at V and 6 bases at J, with 12 bases between the two ends. Per germline, CDR1 MGHRA and CDR2 YSYEKL. This CDR3 spans 15 amino acids. Patients with ophthalmopathy all had a Clinical Activity Score of at least 3, a NOSPECS grade of at least 4 and duration under 3 months. The diagnostic basis comprised clinical symptoms, serum thyroxine and TRAb, thyroid ultrasound and orbital computed tomography. Amplified regions were TCR beta CDR3 sequences from RNA transcripts. The TCR CDR3 first-round RT-PCR relied on the HTBI primer set. One entry per CDR3 protein, called by TCRdb with MiXCR from the multiplex PCR reads. The sample includes hundreds of thousands of distinct CDR3 sequences, around a quarter of them seen just once.

The receptor comes from a woman in her twenties or thirties with Graves' ophthalmopathy. The V and J genes are TRBV4-1 and TRBJ1-6, with D unresolved. The material sequenced was blood. CDR3 DNA sequence: TGCGCCAGCAGCCACGCCAGGCTCTCTAATTCACCCCTCCACTTT. It is translated as CASSHARLSNSPLHF.